This T cell receptor (beta chain) was documented in a study of cytomegalovirus exposure and HLA in healthy donors listed by TCRdb under 2017. Concerning the study at large: An earlier analysis of roughly 630 of the donors reported approximately 270 Gb of sequence data and 100 million to 140 million unique TCR beta sequences from some 180 million T cells. An early release covering around 630 HLA-typed donors comprised approximately 300 gigabases of sequencing data and roughly 86 million unique TCR sequences. Of the approximately 400 genotyped donors, about 80% fell in the genetic ancestry cluster associated with self-reported Caucasian donors. The study aimed to test whether cataloging public T cell receptors could reveal signatures of past pathogen exposure. The study profiled the T cell repertoires of under 700 subjects by immunosequencing and related them to cytomegalovirus serostatus. A separate validation cohort of roughly 110 different subjects was used in addition to the roughly 620-subject first cohort. To predict cytomegalovirus infection status, the study combined high-throughput TCR immunosequencing, statistical association of individual TCRs with disease status, and machine learning. A later analysis re-examined previously published TCR beta repertoires from more than 600 donors and added high-resolution HLA genotyping to investigate patterns of TCR occurrence. The later analysis used no new phenotypic data to find candidate immune exposures, relying instead on TCR beta sequences and their occurrence across donors. An earlier analysis of around 640 of the donors used high-throughput TCR beta sequencing to judge whether each TCR beta V gene segment behaved as functional or pseudogenic. Alongside the repertoire data, information on donor age, sex, ethnicity and CMV serostatus was compiled. A later genetic analysis took genome-wide SNP genotypes for about three fifths of the 666 donors and used that subset as a discovery cohort. Every repertoire in the discovery cohort had been generated on one and the same sequencing platform. Both class I and class II loci were covered by HLA typing, at four-digit resolution. The number of typed donors differed by locus: 629-630 for A, B, C, DRB1 and DQB1; approximately 520 for DQA1; approximately 600 for DPA1; and around 470 for DPB1. A few DR-DQ haplotypes were treated as single units for association and clustering because of strong linkage in the cohort. Across approximately 400 genotyped donors of the cohort, an average of approximately 240,000 unique TCR beta nucleotide sequences per donor were sequenced, and roughly 17% of those sequences were non-productive. What the work shows at the level of the full study, not this receptor alone: Some IMGT-functional V segments, including TRBV6-2 and TRBV6-3, could not be told apart with the 87-base-pair reads, so those segments were excluded. CMV serostatus was the only immune exposure information available for the cohort. Approximately 16 rarely observed V segments, including chromosome 9 orphons, were excluded from the earlier analysis of just under 600 of the donors because counts were too low. Because some donors lacked HLA typing at each locus, the association tests relied only on the typed subset. This cohort had only TCR beta chains sequenced, and the lack of alpha or paired-chain data limited which features could be detected. A later analysis found that TCR association rates varied across HLA loci, with DRB1 alleles showing the most associated TCRs and HLA-C alleles the fewest. In an earlier analysis of 587 of the donors, most TCR beta V segments appeared in productive rearrangements about 87% or about 30% of the time, broadly matching IMGT annotations. A total of some 180 TCR beta chains were listed by the study as associated with cytomegalovirus. Strong co-occurrence of HLA alleles, especially DR and DQ, made assigning TCR associations to individual alleles difficult. A cluster of highly shared sequence variants was judged likely to represent a technical artifact of the sequencing pipeline. A further reported finding was that TCR beta sequences accurately predicted the HLA-A and HLA-B alleles for most subjects in the first cohort. According to a later analysis, most CMV-associated TCR beta chains appeared to be HLA-restricted, and the HLA associations seemed to be driven largely by CMV exposure. According to the authors, the approach could potentially be generalized to other disease states and immunological phenotypes. Presence/absence analyses assumed roughly uniform sequencing depth across donors, an assumption that may not hold. In a later analysis, several top co-occurrence clusters were reported to appear linked to parvovirus B19, influenza, CMV and Epstein-Barr virus. A later analysis found that HLA-associated TCR beta chains were more clonally expanded and had lower generation probabilities than equally common non-associated chains. The classifier was reported to diagnose cytomegalovirus status with high specificity and sensitivity in both the original cohort and the validation cohort. Linkage disequilibrium might explain the correlated functional status among segregating V segments, but an unknown experimental factor could not be excluded. Compared with the approximately 600-donor mean, donors in an Asian-associated ancestry cluster had fewer N-insertions in productive TCRs, according to a later genetic analysis. At a false discovery rate of 0.05, a later analysis linked under 20,000 TCR beta sequences to specific HLA alleles. In a later genetic analysis, a missense DCLRE1C variant was associated with V-gene and J-gene trimming of TCR beta chains, and the association was replicated in an independent cohort. In vitro tests confirmed that a few of the cytomegalovirus-associated TCR beta chains recognize cytomegalovirus antigens. Most TCR sequences were observed very rarely across donors, whereas some public TCRs were present in many individuals.

This clone has only one observation. What this receptor recognizes is not known. No much larger clone is present one base from it, and per-base qualities are unavailable. The library was built by means of the immunoSEQ multiplex PCR assay. A mixture of 60 forward primers for TCR Vbeta segments and 13 reverse primers for TCR Jbeta segments was used in the multiplex PCR. The CDR3 region of rearranged TCR beta genes was amplified from genomic DNA with a multiplex PCR assay. On the Illumina HiSeq System, the amplified TCR beta libraries were sequenced as 87-base-pair reads. As for how the authors treated the data: Across the 666 repertoires, a later analysis counted about 81 million unique TCR beta chains, roughly 11 million of which were shared by at least two donors. A nearest-neighbor algorithm error-corrected the raw reads and collapsed the reads into unique sequences, merging closely related sequences to remove PCR and sequencing errors. CDR3 sequences were aligned to IMGT reference sequences to assign V, D and J gene segments. For a sequence to be retained, a match of at least six nucleotides to both a V gene segment and a J gene segment was required. Rearrangements were called productive when the CDR3 lacked stop codons and stayed in frame with V and J; all others were non-productive. CDR3 was defined according to IMGT convention as the region running from the second conserved V-encoded cysteine to the conserved J-encoded phenylalanine. Sequences without an unambiguous match to a single V gene segment were excluded from the earlier analysis of several hundred of the donors. In an earlier analysis of several hundred of the donors, V segments were called functional above 56.7% productive rearrangements and were called segregating when the between-donor standard deviation exceeded 5%. A statistical classification framework was built for diagnosing cytomegalovirus status from the catalog of TCR beta chain sequences. In a later analysis, V and J genes were assigned by comparing TCR nucleotide sequences against IMGT/GENE-DB human TR gene sequences. Using the TCRdist pipeline, a later analysis assigned CDR3 sequences along with most-parsimonious VDJ recombination scenarios. In a later analysis, each TCR beta chain was defined by its CDR3 amino acid sequence together with its V-gene family, and reads without a unique V-gene family were excluded. In a later analysis, 550 to 650 highly shared, low-generation-probability nucleotide sequences were removed to address suspected cross-contamination and a sequencing artifact. In a later analysis, a clonal expansion index for each public chain was calculated from normalized within-repertoire ranks of inferred template counts. Generation probabilities in a later analysis came from a VDJ recombination model fitted to out-of-frame rearrangements, and those results were checked against IGoR. In a later analysis, hypergeometric tests were used to score TCR-TCR, TCR-HLA and TCR-CMV co-occurrence, with a repertoire-size bias correction applied to TCR pairs. To estimate false discovery rates, a later analysis permuted the HLA or CMV assignments 20 times. A later analysis grouped co-occurring TCRs with DBSCAN, adding TCRdist sequence similarity when clustering within HLA-allele-positive subsets. Co-occurrence clustering excluded repertoires with fewer than 30,000 or more than 120,000 public chains, plus five with anomalous nucleotide sharing. Entries here come from immuneACCESS through TCRdb and include only in-frame sequences with V and J called. Some clones fail to appear in such tables; in the studies checked, an unresolved V gene covers under half of the shortfall, and the cause of the remainder is unknown. V, J and clone size reflect that table, while D and trimming were determined from the DNA. A total of more than 140,000 clones appear in this sample, 75% of them only once. In total, the top ten clones hold approximately 3.2% of the sample.

The cohort was made up of hundreds of healthy bone marrow donors. At the time of sampling, every cohort member was nominally healthy, though immune exposures that went unrecorded were likely present. The donor tested CMV seronegative and was one of the 352 seronegative cohort members. Each donor provided a peripheral blood sample, and peripheral blood mononuclear cells were used for TCR beta sequencing. Genomic DNA extraction from the blood cell samples was performed with the Qiagen DNeasy Blood Extraction Kit. The CDR3 goes from the cysteine to the phenylalanine over 16 residues. Only the CDR3 DNA is retained, 48 bases long and in frame from the first base. CDR1 and CDR2 are read off the germline V gene as SGHRS and YFSETQ. For this chain, trimming is 0 bases at the V end and 2 bases at the J end, and the number of junction bases without a gene match is 7.

The chain is made from TRBV5-1 and TRBJ1-2, and 7 junctional nucleotides match TRBD1. Sequenced: PBMCs. The receptor was derived from a man aged 40-49 years in good health and CMV-seronegative. CDR3 sequence: CASSLDPGGVNYGYTF. In nucleotide form, the sequence is TGCGCCAGCAGCTTGGATCCAGGGGGTGTCAACTATGGCTACACCTTC. The CDR3 plus the reference TRBV5-1 and TRBJ1-2 genes for the other parts give the full variable domain: KAGVTQTPRYLIKTRGQQVTLSCSPISGHRSVSWYQQTPGQGLQFLFEYFSETQRNKGNFPGRFSGRQFSNSRSEMNVSTLELGDSALYLCASSLDPGGVNYGYTFGSGTRLTVV.